This T cell receptor beta chain derives from a study of blood T cell repertoires in COVID-19. Study-wide context: Specimens from acute and convalescent COVID-19 originated in the United States, Italy and Spain.

Participants were aged roughly 18 to 90 years from 20 to 30 US areas. Cohorts were based on clinical histories the participants reported. This clone was seen just once. Sequenced by immunoSEQ multiplex PCR; TCRdb stores in-frame clones only, minus some. The profile shows 250,000 to 350,000 clones, 80% to 95% of them singletons. The source is a woman aged 25-40 years who had recovered from COVID-19. Sequenced: PBMCs or T cells enriched from blood (not recorded which).

This CDR3 reads CASSFGPTVGYTF. As DNA, the CDR3 is TGTGCCAGCAGTTTTGGGCCGACAGTTGGCTACACCTTC. The chain uses TRBV28 and TRBJ1-2; TRBD1 might be the D (5 bases). CDR1 and CDR2 (germline): MDHEN, SYDVKM. The CDR3 runs to 13 residues. The germline V and J ends were trimmed by 3 bases and 7 bases, with 12 bases remaining between them.